This T cell receptor beta chain was sequenced for a study of OX40 agonist ivuxolimab in advanced cancers. Trimming cost V 1 base and J 0 bases, with 9 bases left between them. The CDR3 length is 15 residues. Germline loops: CDR1 MNHEY, CDR2 SMNVEV (reference sequence). TCRdb's table, derived via immunoSEQ multiplex PCR, lists solely in-frame clones and lacks some. The sample includes about 77,000 clones, 86% of them seen just once. The receptor was derived from an adult with an advanced solid tumor such as melanoma, head and neck, liver or kidney cancer. The sequencing here drew on CD4+ or CD8+ T cells sorted from blood, taken in a trial of the OX40 agonist ivuxolimab. J is TRBJ1-1 and V is TRBV27, with unresolved D. CDR3 residues: CASSLFPLVNTEAFF. The CDR3, as DNA: TGTGCCAGCAGTTTATTCCCCCTGGTGAACACTGAAGCTTTCTTT.